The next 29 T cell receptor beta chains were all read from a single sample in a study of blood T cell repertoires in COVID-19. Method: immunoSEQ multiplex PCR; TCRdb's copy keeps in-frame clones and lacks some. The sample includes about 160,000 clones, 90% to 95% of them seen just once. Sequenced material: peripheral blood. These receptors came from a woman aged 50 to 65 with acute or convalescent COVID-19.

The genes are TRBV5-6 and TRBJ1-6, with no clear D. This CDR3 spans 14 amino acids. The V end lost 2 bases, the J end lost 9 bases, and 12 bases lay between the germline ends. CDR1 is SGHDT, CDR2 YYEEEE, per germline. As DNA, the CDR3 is TGTGCCAGCAGCTTTAGTACCGGCGGTTCACCCCTCCACTTT. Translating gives CASSFSTGGSPLHF.

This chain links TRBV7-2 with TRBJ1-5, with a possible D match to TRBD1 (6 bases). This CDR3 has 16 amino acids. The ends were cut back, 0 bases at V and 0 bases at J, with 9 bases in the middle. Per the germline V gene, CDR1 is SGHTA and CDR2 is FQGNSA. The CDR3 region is CASSLAGTLSNQPQHF. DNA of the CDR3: TGTGCCAGCAGCTTAGCCGGGACACTTAGCAATCAGCCCCAGCATTTT. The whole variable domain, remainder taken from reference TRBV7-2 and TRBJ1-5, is GAGVSQSPSNKVTEKGKDVELRCDPISGHTALYWYRQSLGQGLEFLIYFQGNSAPDKSGLPSDRFSAERTGGSVSTLTIQRTQQEDSAVYLCASSLAGTLSNQPQHFGDGTRLSIL.

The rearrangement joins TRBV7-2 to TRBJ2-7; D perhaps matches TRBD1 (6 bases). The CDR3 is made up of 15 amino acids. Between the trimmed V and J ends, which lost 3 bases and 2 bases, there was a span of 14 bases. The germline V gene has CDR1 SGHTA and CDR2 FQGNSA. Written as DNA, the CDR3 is TGTGCCAGCAGCTTCCATGGGGGCTCCACCTACGAGCAGTACTTC. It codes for CASSFHGGSTYEQYF. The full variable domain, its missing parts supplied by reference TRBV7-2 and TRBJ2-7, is GAGVSQSPSNKVTEKGKDVELRCDPISGHTALYWYRQSLGQGLEFLIYFQGNSAPDKSGLPSDRFSAERTGGSVSTLTIQRTQQEDSAVYLCASSFHGGSTYEQYFGPGTRLTVT.

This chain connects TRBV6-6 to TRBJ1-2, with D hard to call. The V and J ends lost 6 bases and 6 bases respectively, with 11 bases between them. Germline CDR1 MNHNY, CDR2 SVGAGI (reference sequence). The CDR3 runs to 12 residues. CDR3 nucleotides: TGTGCCAGCAGGTCGAACAGAGATGGCTACACCTTC. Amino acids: CASRSNRDGYTF.

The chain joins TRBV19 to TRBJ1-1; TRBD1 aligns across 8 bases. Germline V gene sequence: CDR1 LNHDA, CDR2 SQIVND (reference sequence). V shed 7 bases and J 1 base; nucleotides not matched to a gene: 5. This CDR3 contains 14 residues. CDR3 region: CASNLRGQNTEAFF. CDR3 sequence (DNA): TGTGCCAGTAATCTCAGGGGGCAGAACACTGAAGCTTTCTTT.

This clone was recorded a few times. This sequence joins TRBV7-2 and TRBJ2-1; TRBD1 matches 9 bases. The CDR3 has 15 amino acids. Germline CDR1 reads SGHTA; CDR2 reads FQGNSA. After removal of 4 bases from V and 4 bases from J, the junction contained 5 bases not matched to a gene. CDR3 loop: CASSSDRGGYNEQFF. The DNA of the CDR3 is TGTGCCAGCAGCTCGGACAGGGGAGGGTACAATGAGCAGTTCTTC.

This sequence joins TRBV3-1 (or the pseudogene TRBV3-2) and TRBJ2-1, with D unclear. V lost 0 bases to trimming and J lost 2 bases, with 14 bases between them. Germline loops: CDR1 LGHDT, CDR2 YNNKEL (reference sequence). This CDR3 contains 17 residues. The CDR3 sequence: CASSQDPFTEAYNEQFF. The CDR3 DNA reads TGTGCCAGCAGCCAAGACCCCTTCACTGAAGCCTACAATGAGCAGTTCTTC.

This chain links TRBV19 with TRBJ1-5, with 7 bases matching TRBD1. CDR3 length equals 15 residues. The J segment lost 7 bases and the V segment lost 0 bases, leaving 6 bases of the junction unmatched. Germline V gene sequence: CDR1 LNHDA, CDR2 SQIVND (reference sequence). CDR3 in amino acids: CASSIDTGAGQPQHF. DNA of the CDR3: TGTGCCAGTAGTATAGACACAGGGGCCGGGCAGCCCCAGCATTTT.

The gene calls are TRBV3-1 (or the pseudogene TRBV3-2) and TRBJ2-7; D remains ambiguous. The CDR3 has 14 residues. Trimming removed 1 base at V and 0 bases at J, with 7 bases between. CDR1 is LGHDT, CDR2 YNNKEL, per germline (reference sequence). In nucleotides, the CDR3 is TGTGCCAGCAGCCAAGCCCTCTTCTCCTACGAGCAGTACTTC. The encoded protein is CASSQALFSYEQYF.

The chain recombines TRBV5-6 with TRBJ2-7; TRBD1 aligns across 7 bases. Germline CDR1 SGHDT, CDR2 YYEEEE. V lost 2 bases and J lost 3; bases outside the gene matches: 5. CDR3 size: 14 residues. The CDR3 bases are TGTGCCAGCAGCTTCTCCGGACAGGTCTACGAGCAGTACTTC. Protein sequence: CASSFSGQVYEQYF.

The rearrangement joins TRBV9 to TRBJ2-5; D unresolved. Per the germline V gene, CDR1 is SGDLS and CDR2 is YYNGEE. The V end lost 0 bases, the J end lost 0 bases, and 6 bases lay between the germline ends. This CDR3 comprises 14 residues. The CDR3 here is CASSVDQYQETQYF. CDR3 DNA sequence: TGTGCCAGCAGCGTAGATCAGTACCAAGAGACCCAGTACTTC.

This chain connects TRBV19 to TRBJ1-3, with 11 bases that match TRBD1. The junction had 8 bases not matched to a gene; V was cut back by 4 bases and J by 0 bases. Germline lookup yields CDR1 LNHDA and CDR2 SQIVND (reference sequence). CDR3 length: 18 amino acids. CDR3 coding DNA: TGTGCCAGTAGTACCCGGACAGGGGGCCTTACCTCTGGAAACACCATATATTTT. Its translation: CASSTRTGGLTSGNTIYF. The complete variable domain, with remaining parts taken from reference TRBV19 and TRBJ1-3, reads DGGITQSPKYLFRKEGQNVTLSCEQNLNHDAMYWYRQDPGQGLRLIYYSQIVNDFQKGDIAEGYSVSREKKESFPLTVTSAQKNPTAFYLCASSTRTGGLTSGNTIYFGEGSWLTVV.

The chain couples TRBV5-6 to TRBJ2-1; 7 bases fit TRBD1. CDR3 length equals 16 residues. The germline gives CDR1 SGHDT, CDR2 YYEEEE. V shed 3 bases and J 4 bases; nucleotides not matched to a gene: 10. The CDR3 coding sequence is TGTGCCAGCAGCTCCCCAGGGGGAGAATCATACAATGAGCAGTTCTTC. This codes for CASSSPGGESYNEQFF.

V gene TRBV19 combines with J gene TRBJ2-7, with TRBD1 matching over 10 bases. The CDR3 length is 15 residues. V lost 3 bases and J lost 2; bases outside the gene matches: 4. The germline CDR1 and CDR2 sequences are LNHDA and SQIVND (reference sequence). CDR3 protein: CASSISGQGAYEQYF. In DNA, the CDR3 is TGTGCCAGTAGTATCTCCGGACAGGGGGCCTACGAGCAGTACTTC.

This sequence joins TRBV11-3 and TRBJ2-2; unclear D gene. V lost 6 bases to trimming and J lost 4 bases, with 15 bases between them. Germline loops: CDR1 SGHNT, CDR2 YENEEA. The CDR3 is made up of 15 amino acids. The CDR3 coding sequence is TGTGCCAGCAGTGGCACATTCCCCTTCACCGGGGAGCTGTTTTTT. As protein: CASSGTFPFTGELFF.

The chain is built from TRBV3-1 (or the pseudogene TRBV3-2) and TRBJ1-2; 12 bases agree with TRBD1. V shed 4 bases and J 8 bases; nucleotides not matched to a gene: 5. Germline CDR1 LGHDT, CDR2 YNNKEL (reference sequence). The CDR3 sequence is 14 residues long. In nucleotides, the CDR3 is TGTGCCAGCAGCCCGGGACAGGGGGCGCGAGGCTACACCTTC. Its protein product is CASSPGQGARGYTF.

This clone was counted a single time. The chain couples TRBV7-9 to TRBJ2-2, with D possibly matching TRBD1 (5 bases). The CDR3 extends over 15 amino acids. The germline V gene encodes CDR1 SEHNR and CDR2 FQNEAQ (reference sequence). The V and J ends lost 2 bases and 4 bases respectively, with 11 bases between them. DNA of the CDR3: TGTGCCAGCAGCTTACAAGGGGCGCTCACCGGGGAGCTGTTTTTT. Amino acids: CASSLQGALTGELFF.

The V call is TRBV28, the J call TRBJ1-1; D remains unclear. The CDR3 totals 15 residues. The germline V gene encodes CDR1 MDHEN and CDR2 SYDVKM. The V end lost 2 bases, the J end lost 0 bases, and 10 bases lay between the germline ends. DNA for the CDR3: TGTGCCAGCAGTTTAAAACAAAACCTGAACACTGAAGCTTTCTTT. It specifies CASSLKQNLNTEAFF.

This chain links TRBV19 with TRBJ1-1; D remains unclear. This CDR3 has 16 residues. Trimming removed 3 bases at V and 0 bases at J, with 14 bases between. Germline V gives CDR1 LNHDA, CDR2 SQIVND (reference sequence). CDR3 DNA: TGTGCCAGTAGTATGATATTTTCTATGATGAACACTGAAGCTTTCTTT. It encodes CASSMIFSMMNTEAFF.

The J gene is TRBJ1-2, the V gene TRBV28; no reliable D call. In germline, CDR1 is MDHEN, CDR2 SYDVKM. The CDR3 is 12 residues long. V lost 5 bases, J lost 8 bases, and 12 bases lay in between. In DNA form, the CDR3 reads TGTGCCAGCAGTCGGGGAGGTCAAGGCTACACCTTC. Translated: CASSRGGQGYTF.

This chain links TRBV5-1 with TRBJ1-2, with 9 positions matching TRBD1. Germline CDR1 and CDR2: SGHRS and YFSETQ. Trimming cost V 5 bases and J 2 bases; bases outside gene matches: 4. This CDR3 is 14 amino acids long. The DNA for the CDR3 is TGCGCCAGCAGTCTGGACAGGGGAAACTATGGCTACACCTTC. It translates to CASSLDRGNYGYTF.

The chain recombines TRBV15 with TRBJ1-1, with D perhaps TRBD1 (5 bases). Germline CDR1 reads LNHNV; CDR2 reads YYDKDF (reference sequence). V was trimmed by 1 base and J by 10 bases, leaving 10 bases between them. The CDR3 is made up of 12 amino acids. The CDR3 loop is CATSRGDSRAFF. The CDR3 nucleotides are TGTGCCACCAGCAGAGGGGACTCCCGAGCTTTCTTT.

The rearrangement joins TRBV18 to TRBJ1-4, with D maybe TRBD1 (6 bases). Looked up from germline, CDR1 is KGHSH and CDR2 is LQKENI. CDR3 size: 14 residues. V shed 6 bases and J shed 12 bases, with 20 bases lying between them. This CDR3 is CASSSPGHPGELFF. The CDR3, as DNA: TGTGCCAGCTCGTCTCCGGGACACCCCGGTGAACTGTTTTTT.

CDR3 sequence: CSARRGNEQYF. The CDR3 nucleotides read TGCAGTGCTAGACGCGGAAACGAGCAGTACTTC. The chain uses TRBV20-1 and TRBJ2-7; D gene uncertain. This CDR3 is built from 11 residues. V shed 2 bases and J shed 5 bases, with 7 bases lying between them. Germline CDR1 DFQATT, CDR2 SNEGSKA (reference sequence).

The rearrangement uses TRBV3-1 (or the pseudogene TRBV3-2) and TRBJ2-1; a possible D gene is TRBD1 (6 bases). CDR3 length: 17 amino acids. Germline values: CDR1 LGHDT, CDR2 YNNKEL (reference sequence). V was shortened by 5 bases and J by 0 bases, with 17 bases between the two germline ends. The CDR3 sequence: CASSSSTGRLSYNEQFF. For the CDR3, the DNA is TGTGCCAGCAGCTCATCGACAGGACGCCTCTCCTACAATGAGCAGTTCTTC.

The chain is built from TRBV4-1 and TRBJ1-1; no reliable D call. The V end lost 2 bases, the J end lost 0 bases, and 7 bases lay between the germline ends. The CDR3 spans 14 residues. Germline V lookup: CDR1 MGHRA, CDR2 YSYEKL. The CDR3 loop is CASSQPGMNTEAFF. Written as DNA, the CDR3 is TGCGCCAGCAGCCAACCGGGGATGAACACTGAAGCTTTCTTT.

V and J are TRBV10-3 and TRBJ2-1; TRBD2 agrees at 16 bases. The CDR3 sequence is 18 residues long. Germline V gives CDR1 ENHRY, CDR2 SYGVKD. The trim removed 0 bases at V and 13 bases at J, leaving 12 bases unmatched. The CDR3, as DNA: TGTGCCATCAGTGAGTCAGGGCTGGGACTAGCGGGAGGGCCGGAACAGTTCTTC. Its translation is CAISESGLGLAGGPEQFF.

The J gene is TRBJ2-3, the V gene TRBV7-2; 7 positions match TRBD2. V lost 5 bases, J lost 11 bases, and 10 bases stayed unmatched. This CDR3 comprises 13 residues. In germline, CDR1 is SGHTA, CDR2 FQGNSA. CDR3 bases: TGTGCCAGCAGCCCTACGATCGGCGGGGGGCAGTATTTT. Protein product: CASSPTIGGGQYF.

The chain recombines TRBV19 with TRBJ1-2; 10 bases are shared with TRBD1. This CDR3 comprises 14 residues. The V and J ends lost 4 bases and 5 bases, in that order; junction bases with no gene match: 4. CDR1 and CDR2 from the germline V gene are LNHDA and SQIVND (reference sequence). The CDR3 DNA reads TGTGCCAGTAGTACGCGACAGGGGGCATATGGCTACACCTTC. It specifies CASSTRQGAYGYTF.